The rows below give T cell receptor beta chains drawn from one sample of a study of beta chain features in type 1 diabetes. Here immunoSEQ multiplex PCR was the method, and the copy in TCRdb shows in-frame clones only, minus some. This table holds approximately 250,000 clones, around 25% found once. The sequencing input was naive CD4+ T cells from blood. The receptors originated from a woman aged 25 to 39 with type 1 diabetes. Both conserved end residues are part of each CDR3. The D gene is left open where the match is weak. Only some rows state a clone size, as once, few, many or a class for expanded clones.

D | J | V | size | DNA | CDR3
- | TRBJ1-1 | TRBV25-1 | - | TGTGCCAGCAGTGAATCCTCAATCGGGAAAGCTTTCTTT | CASSESSIGKAFF
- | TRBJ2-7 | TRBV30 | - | TGTGCCTGGAGTGTTTCTTACGAGCAGTACTTC | CAWSVSYEQYF
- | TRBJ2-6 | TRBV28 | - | TGTGCCAGCAGTTCGTCAGGGGCTGGGGCCAACGTCCTGACTTTC | CASSSSGAGANVLTF
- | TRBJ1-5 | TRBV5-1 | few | TGCGCCAGCAGCTTGGGGACAATTAATCAGCCCCAGCATTTT | CASSLGTINQPQHF
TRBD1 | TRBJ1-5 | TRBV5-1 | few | TGCGCCAGCAGCTTCGGGACAGGGGACAATCAGCCCCAGCATTTT | CASSFGTGDNQPQHF
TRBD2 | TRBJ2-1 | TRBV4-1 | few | TGCGCCAGCAGCCAAGGACTAGCGGATTACAATGAGCAGTTCTTC | CASSQGLADYNEQFF
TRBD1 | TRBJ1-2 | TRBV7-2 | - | TGTGCCAGCAGCTTAGTCGGCCCCAGGGGGGATGGCTACACCTTC | CASSLVGPRGDGYTF
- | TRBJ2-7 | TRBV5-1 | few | TGCGCCAGCAGCTTGTCCAGGGTTCCCTACGAGCAGTACTTC | CASSLSRVPYEQYF
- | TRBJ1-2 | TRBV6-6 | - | TGTGCCAGCAAACCGGACAGTTTATATGGCTACACCTTC | CASKPDSLYGYTF
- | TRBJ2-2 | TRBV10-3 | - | TGTGCCATCAGGGGTGGGGAGTTCACCGGGGAGCTGTTTTTT | CAIRGGEFTGELFF
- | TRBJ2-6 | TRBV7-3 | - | TGTGCCAGCAGCTCCGTTGATACAGGGTCTGGGGCCAACGTCCTGACTTTC | CASSSVDTGSGANVLTF
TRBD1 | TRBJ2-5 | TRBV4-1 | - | TGCGCCAGCAGCCGAGGGGGCCTTGAGACCCAGTACTTC | CASSRGGLETQYF
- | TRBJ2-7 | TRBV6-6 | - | TGTGCCAGCAGTTACCCGGACTACATCTCCTACGAGCAGTACTTC | CASSYPDYISYEQYF
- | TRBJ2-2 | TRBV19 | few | TGTGCCTCCGTGGGGGCTAACACCGGGGAGCTGTTTTTT | CASVGANTGELFF
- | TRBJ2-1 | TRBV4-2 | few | TGTGCCAGCAGCCCCCTCGGGGCGGGACGCAATGAGCAGTTCTTC | CASSPLGAGRNEQFF
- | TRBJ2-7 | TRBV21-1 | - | TGTGCCAGCAGCAAAGACGACAGGGCTCCCTACGAGCAGTACTTC | CASSKDDRAPYEQYF
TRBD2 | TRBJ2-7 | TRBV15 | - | TGTGCCACCAGCAGAGCGTTAGGGCTAGCGGGCGGGTACGAGCAGTACTTC | CATSRALGLAGGYEQYF
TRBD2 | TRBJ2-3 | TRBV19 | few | TGTGCCAGTACCCAGCGGGGGAGCACAGATACGCAGTATTTT | CASTQRGSTDTQYF
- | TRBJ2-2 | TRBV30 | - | TGTGCCTGGAGAATTGGGGCCTTCACCGGGGAGCTGTTTTTT | CAWRIGAFTGELFF
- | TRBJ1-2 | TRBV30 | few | TGTGCCTGGAGTTCGGTCATCACCTTC | CAWSSVITF
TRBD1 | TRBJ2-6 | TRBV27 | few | TGTGCCAGCAGTTCCGGACAGGCGAGCTCTGGGGCCAACGTCCTGACTTTC | CASSSGQASSGANVLTF
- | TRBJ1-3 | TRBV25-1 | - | TGTGCCAGCAGTGTGAACACAGGAAACACCATATATTTT | CASSVNTGNTIYF
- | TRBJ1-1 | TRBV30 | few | TGTGCCTGGAGTATGACACGGATGAACACTGAAGCTTTCTTT | CAWSMTRMNTEAFF
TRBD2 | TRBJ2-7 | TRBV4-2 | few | TGTGCCAGCAGCCGTATAGCGGGAGGGTTCTCCTACGAGCAGTACTTC | CASSRIAGGFSYEQYF
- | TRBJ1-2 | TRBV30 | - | TGTGCCTGGAGTCCCGGACTCGGACAGTCCTATGGCTACACCTTC | CAWSPGLGQSYGYTF
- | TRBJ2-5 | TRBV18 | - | TGTGCCAGCTCACCGCCCAGCGACCAAGAGACCCAGTACTTC | CASSPPSDQETQYF